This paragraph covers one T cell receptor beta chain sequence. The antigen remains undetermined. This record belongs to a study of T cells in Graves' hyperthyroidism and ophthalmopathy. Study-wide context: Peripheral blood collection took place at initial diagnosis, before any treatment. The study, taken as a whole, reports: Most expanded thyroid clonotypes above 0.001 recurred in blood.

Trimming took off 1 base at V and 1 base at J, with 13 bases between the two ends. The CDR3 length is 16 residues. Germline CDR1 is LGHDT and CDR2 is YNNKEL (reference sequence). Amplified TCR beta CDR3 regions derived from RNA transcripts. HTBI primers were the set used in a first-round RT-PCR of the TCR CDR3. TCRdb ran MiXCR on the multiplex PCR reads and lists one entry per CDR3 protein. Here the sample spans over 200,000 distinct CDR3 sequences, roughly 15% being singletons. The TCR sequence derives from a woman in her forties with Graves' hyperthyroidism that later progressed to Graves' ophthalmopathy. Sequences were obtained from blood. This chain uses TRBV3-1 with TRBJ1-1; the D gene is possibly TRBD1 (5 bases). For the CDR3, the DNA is TGTGCCAGCAGCCAAGTTGAGGCGACAGCGAACACTGAAGCTTTCTTT. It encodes CASSQVEATANTEAFF.